The rows below give T cell receptor beta chains drawn from one sample of a study of CD8+CD57+ T cells in acquired aplastic anemia. MiXCR, run by TCRdb on the reads, gives a single entry per CDR3 protein. This repertoire shows approximately 80,000 distinct CDR3 sequences, 55% to 75% found once; its top ten account for approximately 80%. The sample comprised sorted CD4+, CD8+, or CD8+CD57+ T cells (not recorded which) from PBMCs. The receptors come from a human donor with aplastic anemia. The CDR3 runs from the conserved cysteine through the conserved F or W. D genes are given only for firm matches. Clone size, where shown, is once, few, many, or a class for clones that have expanded.

13,.,.,TRBJ1-1,TRBV29-1,TGCAGCGTTGAAGATCCCTTGACAGCTGAAGCTTTCTTT,CSVEDPLTAEAFF
14,.,TRBD2,TRBJ2-3,TRBV20-1,TGCAGTGCACCTAGCGGGGGAAACACAGATACGCAGTATTTT,CSAPSGGNTDTQYF
14,.,TRBD1,TRBJ2-2,TRBV29-1,TGCAGCGCTCGGGACAGCACGAACACCGGGGAGCTGTTTTTT,CSARDSTNTGELFF
15,.,TRBD2,TRBJ2-7,TRBV9,TGTGCCAGCAGCGTAGGGCCTAGCGGGGGTAGTGAGCAGTACTTC,CASSVGPSGGSEQYF
17,many,TRBD2,TRBJ2-2,TRBV27,TGTGCCAGCAGTTTGGTATCTAGCGGGCTGAACACCGGGGAGCTGTTTTTT,CASSLVSSGLNTGELFF
11,.,.,TRBJ1-6,TRBV28,TGTGCCAGCAGTGGCGATTCACCCCTCCACTTT,CASSGDSPLHF
16,.,TRBD2,TRBJ2-3,TRBV24-1,TGTGCCACCAGTGATTTGCTAGCGGGAGGGACAGATACGCAGTATTTT,CATSDLLAGGTDTQYF
16,.,.,TRBJ2-1,TRBV25-1,TGTGCCAGCAGTGCCGAGGCGCCGAGCTCCTACAATGAGCAGTTCTTC,CASSAEAPSSYNEQFF
14,.,TRBD2,TRBJ2-1,TRBV20-1,TGCAGTGCTTCGACTAGCGGGGGGGAGGAGGAGCAGTTCTTC,CSASTSGGEEEQFF
17,.,TRBD2,TRBJ2-7,TRBV7-8,TGTGCCAGCAGCTTAGCGGAACTAGCGGGAGGGGACTACGAGCAGTACTTC,CASSLAELAGGDYEQYF
14,.,.,TRBJ1-4,TRBV15,TGTGCCTCCAGCCGGCAGGGAACTAATGAAAAACTGTTTTTT,CASSRQGTNEKLFF
14,.,.,TRBJ1-6,TRBV6-1,TGTGCCAGCAGCCTGGACAGTGAGAATTCACCCCTCCACTTT,CASSLDSENSPLHF
17,few,TRBD1,TRBJ1-1,TRBV2,TGTGCCAGCAGTGGTTGGACAGGGGGCGCGATGAACACTGAAGCTTTCTTT,CASSGWTGGAMNTEAFF
12,few,.,TRBJ2-1,TRBV7-9,TGTGCCAGCAGCCCACAACACAATGAGCAGTTCTTC,CASSPQHNEQFF
14,.,TRBD2,TRBJ2-1,TRBV19,TGTGCCAGTGCCGGGACTAGGGGGTTCAATGAGCAGTTCTTC,CASAGTRGFNEQFF
13,.,.,TRBJ2-3,TRBV10-3,TGTGCCATCAGAAGCGGTTCCACAGATACGCAGTATTTT,CAIRSGSTDTQYF
13,.,.,TRBJ2-7,TRBV25-1,TGTGCCAGCACCCGCTTGGGGTCCTACGAGCAGTACTTC,CASTRLGSYEQYF
13,.,.,TRBJ2-3,TRBV20-1,TGCAGTGCCCGGACTGGCTACACAGATACGCAGTATTTT,CSARTGYTDTQYF
10,.,.,TRBJ2-5,TRBV20-1,TGCAGTGCTAGATGGGAGACCCAGTACTTC,CSARWETQYF
14,.,TRBD2,TRBJ2-1,TRBV29-1,TGCAGCGTCGCCGGGGGGGATGATAGCAATGAGCAGTTCTTC,CSVAGGDDSNEQFF
11,.,.,TRBJ1-1,TRBV10-3,TGTGCCATCAGGTTGAACACTGAAGCTTTCTTT,CAIRLNTEAFF
15,.,TRBD1,TRBJ2-1,TRBV25-1,TGTGCCAGCAGACTCATCCGGGACAGGGTAAATGAGCAGTTCTTC,CASRLIRDRVNEQFF
14,.,TRBD1,TRBJ2-2,TRBV29-1,TGCAGCTCCACGGGACAGGATGAAAGCGGGGAGCTGTTTTTT,CSSTGQDESGELFF
16,.,.,TRBJ1-5,TRBV9,TGTGCCAGCAGGCCCGGACCCGGCAATAGCAATCAGCCCCAGCATTTT,CASRPGPGNSNQPQHF
15,.,.,TRBJ2-1,TRBV19,TGTGCCAGTAGCGCAGGACAGACAACCTACAATGAGCAGTTCTTC,CASSAGQTTYNEQFF
15,.,.,TRBJ2-7,TRBV6-2/TRBV6-3,TGTGCCAGCATGGGAAGGCAGGGCAGACGCTACGAGCAGTACTTC,CASMGRQGRRYEQYF
13,.,.,TRBJ1-1,TRBV24-1,TGTGCCACCAGTACGCAGGAGGGCACTGAAGCTTTCTTT,CATSTQEGTEAFF
13,few,TRBD1,TRBJ2-5,TRBV7-9,TGTGCCAGCAAAGACAGGGGTTGGGAGACCCAGTACTTC,CASKDRGWETQYF
14,.,.,TRBJ2-7,TRBV11-2,TGTGCCAGCAGCTTTCAGTGGGGAACCTACGAGCAGTACTTC,CASSFQWGTYEQYF
14,.,TRBD2,TRBJ2-7,TRBV20-1,TGCAGTGCTAGTTACCTAGCGGGAGGGCGTGAGCAGTACTTC,CSASYLAGGREQYF
12,.,.,TRBJ2-5,TRBV9,TGTGCCAGCACAGCCTTCCAAGAGACCCAGTACTTC,CASTAFQETQYF
11,once,.,TRBJ2-7,TRBV29-1,TGCAGCGTTGGGCGAGCGTACAAGCAGTACTTC,CSVGRAYKQYF
15,.,.,TRBJ1-6,TRBV19,TGTGCCAGTAGCCCTACAGTCTCCTATAATTCACCCCTCCACTTT,CASSPTVSYNSPLHF
14,many,TRBD1,TRBJ1-1,TRBV7-9,TGTGCCAGCAGCTCCTTCGACAGGGGCGAGGAAGCTTTCTTT,CASSSFDRGEEAFF
13,.,.,TRBJ1-1,TRBV29-1,TGCAGCGCAGCGGGGGGGGAGAACACTGAAGCTTTCTTT,CSAAGGENTEAFF
14,many,.,TRBJ1-1,TRBV9,TGTGCCAGCAGCGTAGGACAGATGAACACTGAAGCTTTCTTT,CASSVGQMNTEAFF
11,medium-sized,.,TRBJ1-2,TRBV2,TGTGCCAGCACACCCATGGGCGGCTACACCTTC,CASTPMGGYTF
13,.,.,TRBJ2-5,TRBV19,TGTGCCAGTAGTAAGCCCGATGGAGAGACCCAGTACTTC,CASSKPDGETQYF
12,.,.,TRBJ1-4,TRBV15,TGTGCCACCAGAGGTGGAGAGGGTTCGGTGTTTTTT,CATRGGEGSVFF
16,.,TRBD1,TRBJ2-7,TRBV24-1,TGTGCCACCAGTGAGTCCGGGACAGGGCATTCCCACGAGCAGTACTTC,CATSESGTGHSHEQYF
14,few,TRBD2,TRBJ2-7,TRBV11-2,TGTGCCAGCAGTCCGGGACTAGCGGACTACGAGCAGTACTTC,CASSPGLADYEQYF
12,.,.,TRBJ2-7,TRBV15,TGTGCCACCAGTCGAACCGGCTACGAGCAGTACTTC,CATSRTGYEQYF
14,.,.,TRBJ2-5,TRBV2,TGTGCCAGCAGTGAGACCGCCCGCGGGGAGACCCAGTACTTC,CASSETARGETQYF
15,.,.,TRBJ1-2,TRBV2,TGTGCCAGCAGTGACGTAGGAGTGGCTAACTATGGCTACACCTTC,CASSDVGVANYGYTF
13,few,.,TRBJ2-7,TRBV7-2,TGTGCCAGCAGCGAATCGGCTGTGTACGAGCAGTACTTC,CASSESAVYEQYF
15,few,.,TRBJ2-7,TRBV7-6,TGTGCCAGCAGCTTAGAGGGGGGCAGCGTCTACGAGCAGTACTTC,CASSLEGGSVYEQYF
15,few,.,TRBJ1-3,TRBV25-1,TGTGCCAGCAGTGAACAGGGTGGGACTGGAAACACCATATATTTT,CASSEQGGTGNTIYF
14,.,.,TRBJ2-7,TRBV19,TGTGCCAGTAGTATAGAGGGGACAAGGTACGAGCAGTACTTC,CASSIEGTRYEQYF
12,.,TRBD1,TRBJ1-2,TRBV12-3/TRBV12-4,TGTGCCAGCAGCTGGGACAGTGATGGCTACACCTTC,CASSWDSDGYTF
12,.,.,TRBJ1-2,TRBV24-1,TGTGCCACCAGTAGGGAAGGTCATGGCTACACCTTC,CATSREGHGYTF
19,many,TRBD1,TRBJ1-5,TRBV2,TGTGCCAGCAGTGAATTGGGCAGGGGGCCTGAGTTAAGCAATCAGCCCCAGCATTTT,CASSELGRGPELSNQPQHF
14,.,TRBD1,TRBJ1-1,TRBV9,TGTGCCAGCAGCCCCGGGACAGCGAACACTGAAGCTTTCTTT,CASSPGTANTEAFF
12,many,.,TRBJ1-1,TRBV3-1,TGTGCCAGCAGTGTCCAGAACACTGAAGCTTTCTTT,CASSVQNTEAFF
15,.,.,TRBJ2-7,TRBV25-1,TGTGCCAGCAGTGAACGGATGGGCATCATCGACGAGCAGTACTTC,CASSERMGIIDEQYF
16,.,TRBD1,TRBJ2-7,TRBV11-2,TGTGCCAGCAGCTTGGGTACAGGGGTAGGTTCCTACGAGCAGTACTTC,CASSLGTGVGSYEQYF